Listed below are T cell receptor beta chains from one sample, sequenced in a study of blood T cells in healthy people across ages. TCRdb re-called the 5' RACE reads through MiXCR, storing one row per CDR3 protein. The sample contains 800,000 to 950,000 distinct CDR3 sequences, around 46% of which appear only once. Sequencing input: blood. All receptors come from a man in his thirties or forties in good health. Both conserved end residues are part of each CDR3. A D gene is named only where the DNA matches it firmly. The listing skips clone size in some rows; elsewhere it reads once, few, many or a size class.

TGTGCCAGCAGTTCACTAGCGGGGGTATACAATGAGCAGTTCTTC | CASSSLAGVYNEQFF | few | TRBV27 | TRBD2 | TRBJ2-1
TGTGCCAGCAGTGAATTCGAGAATTTGGGACACCAGCACGAGACCCAGTACTTC | CASSEFENLGHQHETQYF | many | TRBV2 | . | TRBJ2-5
TGTGCCAGCAGCATCAGTGGGGCCAAAAACATTCAGTACTTC | CASSISGAKNIQYF | . | TRBV7-8 | . | TRBJ2-4
TGCAGTGGTTTCGAAGGTATCCCAGAGACCCAGTACTTC | CSGFEGIPETQYF | few | TRBV20-1 | . | TRBJ2-5
TGCAGCGCGGGGACTAGCGGGAAAGAGCAGTACTTC | CSAGTSGKEQYF | . | TRBV29-1 | TRBD2 | TRBJ2-5
TGTGCCAGCAGAGTGAGTAGCAGCTCCTACGAGCAGTACTTC | CASRVSSSSYEQYF | few | TRBV2 | . | TRBJ2-7
TGTGCCAGCAGTGAGGCGGACGAAGCTTTCTTT | CASSEADEAFF | . | TRBV6-5 | . | TRBJ1-1
TGTGCCAGCAGCCAAGGGCAAGGGTCGACGTCCTTTGAGCAGCTCTTC | CASSQGQGSTSFEQLF | . | TRBV4-2 | . | TRBJ2-1
TGTGCCAGCAGCTTAGATGAAGGGTCCTCCTACGAGCAGTACTTC | CASSLDEGSSYEQYF | . | TRBV7-2 | . | TRBJ2-7
TGTGCCAGCAGCCCTGTTCGGGGTTCGTTAGGCTACACCTTC | CASSPVRGSLGYTF | few | TRBV5-6 | . | TRBJ1-2
TGCGCCAGCAGCCAAGATAGGACTAGCGGGGGTGATGAGCAGTTCTTC | CASSQDRTSGGDEQFF | few | TRBV4-3 | TRBD2 | TRBJ2-1
TGCAGCGCGCCCGGGGGGCCCTATGGCTACACCTTC | CSAPGGPYGYTF | few | TRBV29-1 | . | TRBJ1-2
TGTGCCAGCAGTTACACCGGGGGGGCCTACGAGCAGTACTTC | CASSYTGGAYEQYF | . | TRBV6-2/TRBV6-3 | TRBD2 | TRBJ2-7
TGCGCCAGCAGCCAACCGGGACAGGGATCCTACGAGCAGTACTTC | CASSQPGQGSYEQYF | many | TRBV4-1 | TRBD1 | TRBJ2-7
TGCGCCAGCAGCAAGGAAAGCCCCTACAATGAGCAGTTCTTC | CASSKESPYNEQFF | . | TRBV5-1 | . | TRBJ2-1
TGCAGTGCTAGAACCCTAGCGGGTCGTGAGCAGTTCTTC | CSARTLAGREQFF | . | TRBV20-1 | TRBD2 | TRBJ2-1
TGTGCCAGCAGCCAAGATGGCGGGGGGGCGAACACCGGGGAGCTGTTTTTT | CASSQDGGGANTGELFF | . | TRBV4-2 | TRBD2 | TRBJ2-2
TGTGCCAGCATGACGACCCGATACAATGAGCAGTACTTC | CASMTTRYNEQYF | . | TRBV6-4 | . | TRBJ2-7
TGCAGCGTGACAGTTACCTACGAGCAGTACTTC | CSVTVTYEQYF | few | TRBV29-1 | . | TRBJ2-7
TGTGCCAGCAGGTTACAGGGGTATAATGAAAAACTGTTTTTT | CASRLQGYNEKLFF | few | TRBV28 | TRBD1 | TRBJ1-4
TGTACCAGCAGTTCCGGGACAGGCCCCGTTGAGCAGTTCTTC | CTSSSGTGPVEQFF | . | TRBV28 | TRBD1 | TRBJ2-1
TGTGCCAGCAGCTTGACTACAAGGCCGACGCAGTATTTT | CASSLTTRPTQYF | few | TRBV7-2 | . | TRBJ2-3
TGTGCCAGCAGCGCTGAAGGAGGGAGCCTCTATGGCTACACCTTC | CASSAEGGSLYGYTF | few | TRBV9 | . | TRBJ1-2
TGTGCCAGCAGCTCTGGGGGGGGAGGCACAGATACGCAGTATTTT | CASSSGGGGTDTQYF | few | TRBV7-3 | TRBD2 | TRBJ2-3
TGCAGTGCTATCATTTCAGCGAGGGGGCTGGAGACCCAGTACTTC | CSAIISARGLETQYF | . | TRBV20-1 | TRBD1 | TRBJ2-5
TGTGCCACCAGCAGAGATCGGACTAGCGGAGAGACCCAGTACTTC | CATSRDRTSGETQYF | few | TRBV15 | TRBD2 | TRBJ2-5
TGCGCCAGCAGCCAAGAACACAGGGGGGTCAACGAGCAGTACTTC | CASSQEHRGVNEQYF | . | TRBV4-1 | TRBD1 | TRBJ2-7
TGTGCCTGCACGGGGGGTCATGGCTACACCTTC | CACTGGHGYTF | few | TRBV3-1 | . | TRBJ1-2
TGTGCCAGCAGCCAACATACAGGGGCTCGAGAGACCCAGTACTTC | CASSQHTGARETQYF | . | TRBV3-1 | TRBD1 | TRBJ2-5
TGTGCCAGCAGCTTAGGGACAGGGCCTGGGGCCAACGTCCTGACTTTC | CASSLGTGPGANVLTF | . | TRBV11-2 | TRBD1 | TRBJ2-6
TGTGCCAGCAGTTCGGCCGGGACAGGGGACAATGAGCAGTTCTTC | CASSSAGTGDNEQFF | few | TRBV6-2/TRBV6-3 | TRBD1 | TRBJ2-1
TGCGCCAGCAGCCGCCCAGAGACCCAGTACTTC | CASSRPETQYF | . | TRBV5-1 | . | TRBJ2-5
TGTGCCAGCAGCCACCAACAGGGTACGGGGGCCAACGTCCTGACTTTC | CASSHQQGTGANVLTF | . | TRBV4-2 | . | TRBJ2-6
TGCAGTGCTAGAGATCCGGGCGGGGGGTCGAGCACAGATACGCAGTATTTT | CSARDPGGGSSTDTQYF | few | TRBV20-1 | TRBD2 | TRBJ2-3
TGTGCCAGCAGCCAAGCAGGGGCGAAGCAGCCCCAGCATTTT | CASSQAGAKQPQHF | . | TRBV3-1 | . | TRBJ1-5
TGTGCCAGCAGAAACCGCGGGACACAAGAGACCCAGTACTTC | CASRNRGTQETQYF | few | TRBV12-3/TRBV12-4 | . | TRBJ2-5
TGTGCCAGCAGTCCCCATCAGGGGAGGGGAGTGCAGTATTTT | CASSPHQGRGVQYF | . | TRBV28 | . | TRBJ2-3
TGTGCCAGCAGGCCCGGGGGACAGGGCTATGGCTACACCTTC | CASRPGGQGYGYTF | . | TRBV6-5 | TRBD1 | TRBJ1-2
TGTGCCAGCAGTTTTGGGGGGGGAGGCGGGAGCTCCTACAATGAGCAGTTCTTC | CASSFGGGGGSSYNEQFF | . | TRBV28 | TRBD2 | TRBJ2-1
TGTGCCAGCAGCCAAGAGAAGGGACTAGGAACGGGCAATGAGCAGTTCTTC | CASSQEKGLGTGNEQFF | . | TRBV4-2 | TRBD2 | TRBJ2-1
TGTGCCAGCAGCATCAGACAGGGAGGCACTGAAGCTTTCTTT | CASSIRQGGTEAFF | few | TRBV7-2 | TRBD1 | TRBJ1-1
TGTGCCAGCAGCCAAGGAAATAACGGACAAGAGACCCAGTACTTC | CASSQGNNGQETQYF | . | TRBV4-2 | . | TRBJ2-5
TGCAGCGTTGACGAGGGGGTCGGGACAACCGTAAAAACGCAGTATTTT | CSVDEGVGTTVKTQYF | . | TRBV29-1 | . | TRBJ2-3
TGTGCCAGCAGGATAGCGGGGGGTTACAATGAGCAGTTCTTC | CASRIAGGYNEQFF | . | TRBV27 | TRBD2 | TRBJ2-1
TGTGCCAGCAGCTTGGTTCGGCGATCCACAGATGCGCAGTATTTT | CASSLVRRSTDAQYF | . | TRBV5-5 | . | TRBJ2-3
TGCGCCAGCAGCCAAGATCGAGGTTCAGGGACCCAGTACTTC | CASSQDRGSGTQYF | . | TRBV4-3 | . | TRBJ2-5
TGCAGTGCTGGTCGATGGGACACCACAGCCAATGAGCAGTTCTTC | CSAGRWDTTANEQFF | many | TRBV20-1 | . | TRBJ2-1
TGCAGCGTAGCCGGGACAGGGGTACAAGAGACCCAGTACTTC | CSVAGTGVQETQYF | . | TRBV29-1 | TRBD1 | TRBJ2-5
TGCAGCGGGACTAGCGGGAGGTACGAGCAGTACTTC | CSGTSGRYEQYF | . | TRBV29-1 | TRBD2 | TRBJ2-7
TGTGCCAGCAGTCCGGCTCCAAGGGCCAACTACACCTTC | CASSPAPRANYTF | . | TRBV12-3/TRBV12-4 | . | TRBJ1-2
TGCAGTGCTAGGGGACAGGGGGCTTTACGGAACACTGAAGCTTTCTTT | CSARGQGALRNTEAFF | . | TRBV20-1 | TRBD1 | TRBJ1-1
TGTGCCAGCAGTCCCAATTCGGGGGAGCAGTTCTTC | CASSPNSGEQFF | . | TRBV27 | . | TRBJ2-1
TGTGCCAGCAGCCAAGGCGTCCCGAGGACCCAGTACTTC | CASSQGVPRTQYF | . | TRBV3-1 | . | TRBJ2-5
TGTGCCAGCAGGAGCGGACTAGCGGGTAGGAATGAGCAGTACTTC | CASRSGLAGRNEQYF | . | TRBV6-5 | TRBD2 | TRBJ2-7
TGTGCCAGCAGTGATTTGGAAGGAAGGGGACCTTACAATGAGCAGTTCTTC | CASSDLEGRGPYNEQFF | . | TRBV25-1 | . | TRBJ2-1